This TCR beta chain emerged from a study of T cell changes during pregnancy in multiple sclerosis. Germline trimming cut 10 bases from V and 1 base from J; bases unmatched to any gene: 7. Germline CDR1 MNHNS, CDR2 SASEGT. The CDR3 spans 14 residues. Profiled with immunoSEQ multiplex PCR; TCRdb holds only in-frame clones, not every one. The sample holds roughly 23,000 clones, more than 85% seen once. This receptor was taken from a female donor in good health, enrolled as a control in a pregnancy study. Sequences were derived from CD4+ T cells from peripheral blood mononuclear cells, sampled in the second trimester of pregnancy. The chain is built from TRBV6-1 and TRBJ2-1, with 7 bases that match TRBD2. Here the CDR3 reads CATNFGGSYNEQFF. The DNA of the CDR3 is TGTGCCACCAACTTCGGGGGGTCCTACAATGAGCAGTTCTTC.